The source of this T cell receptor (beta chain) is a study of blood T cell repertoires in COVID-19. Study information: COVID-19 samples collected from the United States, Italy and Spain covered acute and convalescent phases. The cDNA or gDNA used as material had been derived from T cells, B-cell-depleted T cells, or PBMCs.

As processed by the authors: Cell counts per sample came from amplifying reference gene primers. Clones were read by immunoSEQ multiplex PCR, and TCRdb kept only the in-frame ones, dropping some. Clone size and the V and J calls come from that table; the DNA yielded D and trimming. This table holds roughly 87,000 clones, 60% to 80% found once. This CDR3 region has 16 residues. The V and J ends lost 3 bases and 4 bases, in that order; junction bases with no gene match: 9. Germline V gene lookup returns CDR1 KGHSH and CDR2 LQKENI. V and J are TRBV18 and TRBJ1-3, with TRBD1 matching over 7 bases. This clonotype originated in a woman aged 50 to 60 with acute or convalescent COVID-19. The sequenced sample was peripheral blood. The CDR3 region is CASSPTPAGQGNTIYF. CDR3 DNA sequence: TGTGCCAGCTCACCTACCCCCGCGGGACAGGGAAACACCATATATTTT.